Below are 9 T cell receptor beta chains sequenced from a single sample in a study of T cell repertoires in ileal Crohn's disease. Time point meaning: inflamed ileum from the surgical specimen. Libraries were prepared by immunoSEQ multiplex PCR; TCRdb keeps only in-frame clonotypes and omits some of them. The data hold some 16,000 clones, with more than 85% observed a single time. Source material: ileal tissue. Source of these receptors: an adult with Crohn's disease.

This chain joins TRBV5-4 and TRBJ1-1; no reliable D call. The CDR3 loop spans 13 amino acids. Germline V gene sequence: CDR1 SGHNT, CDR2 YYREEE (reference sequence). Trimming pared 4 bases from V and 2 bases from J, leaving 9 bases between. The CDR3 bases are TGTGCCAGCAGCCCGAGAAGCAACACTGAAGCTTTCTTT. As protein: CASSPRSNTEAFF.

The CDR3 nucleotides are TGTGCCAGCAGTTTAAGGCAGGGTTTGAACTACGAGCAGTACTTC. Translated, it gives CASSLRQGLNYEQYF. V and J are TRBV28 and TRBJ2-7, with D possibly being TRBD1 (5 bases). V was clipped by 2 bases and J by 3 bases, with 14 bases between them. This CDR3 spans 15 amino acids. Germline values: CDR1 MDHEN, CDR2 SYDVKM.

The chain employs TRBV10-3 and TRBJ2-1, with 8 bases that match TRBD2. The germline V gene encodes CDR1 ENHRY and CDR2 SYGVKD. The CDR3 runs 11 residues. After removal of 10 bases from V and 6 bases from J, the junction contained 2 bases not matched to a gene. The CDR3 loop reads CATGGANEQFF. CDR3 bases: TGTGCCACCGGGGGGGCCAATGAGCAGTTCTTC.

The CDR3 is CASSFGGGTIQETQYF. DNA of the CDR3: TGTGCCAGCAGTTTTGGCGGGGGTACGATCCAAGAGACCCAGTACTTC. The V gene is TRBV28, the J gene TRBJ2-5, with TRBD2 identical over 7 bases. Per the germline V gene, CDR1 is MDHEN and CDR2 is SYDVKM. After removal of 3 bases from V and 1 base from J, the junction contained 8 bases not matched to a gene. There are 16 residues in the CDR3.

The CDR3 reads CASPRQGVGEQYF. The CDR3 nucleotides read TGTGCCAGCCCCCGACAGGGGGTAGGCGAGCAGTACTTC. V is TRBV28 and J is TRBJ2-7; TRBD1 aligns across 9 bases. Germline assignment: CDR1 MDHEN and CDR2 SYDVKM. The CDR3 contains 13 residues. V dropped 8 bases and J dropped 6; count of bases not matched to a gene: 8.

V and J are TRBV27 and TRBJ1-5; D unclear. Germline loops: CDR1 MNHEY, CDR2 SMNVEV (reference sequence). The V end was cut by 5 bases, the J end by 0 bases, with 11 bases between. CDR3 size: 15 residues. The CDR3 nucleotides are TGTGCCAGCAGTCCCTCTGGGTATAGCAATCAGCCCCAGCATTTT. This gives the protein CASSPSGYSNQPQHF.

The V and J genes are TRBV7-3 and TRBJ2-7, with TRBD1 matching 7 bases. Unmatched junction bases numbered 5, after V lost 5 bases and J lost 1 base. Germline values: CDR1 SGHTA, CDR2 FQGTGA. The CDR3 is 14 amino acids. The CDR3 coding sequence is TGTGCCAGCAGCCCCCTGGGACAGTCCTACGAGCAGTACTTC. Its translation: CASSPLGQSYEQYF. Supplemented by reference TRBV7-3 and TRBJ2-7, the full variable domain reads GAGVSQTPSNKVTEKGKYVELRCDPISGHTALYWYRQSLGQGPEFLIYFQGTGAADDSGLPNDRFFAVRPEGSVSTLKIQRTERGDSAVYLCASSPLGQSYEQYFGPGTRLTVT.

The chain combines TRBV29-1 with TRBJ2-7, with D tentatively TRBD1 (6 bases). Per the germline V gene, CDR1 is SQVTM and CDR2 is ANQGSEA. The CDR3 spans 14 residues. CDR3: CRLLNRESPKEQYF. The CDR3 DNA follows: TGCAGGCTACTGAACAGGGAAAGTCCCAAGGAGCAGTACTTC.

The gene calls are TRBV7-9 and TRBJ1-2; D is undetermined. This CDR3 region has 10 residues. Germline values: CDR1 SEHNR, CDR2 FQNEAQ (reference sequence). V dropped 8 bases and J dropped 2 bases, with 3 bases sitting between them. The CDR3 spells CASGNYGYTF. DNA of the CDR3: TGTGCCAGCGGGAACTATGGCTACACCTTC.